This T cell receptor beta chain comes out of a study of cytomegalovirus exposure and HLA in healthy donors. Study overall: Earlier, approximately 110 million unique TCR beta sequences were recovered from about 170 million T cells by an analysis.

PCR primers comprised 60 Vbeta and 13 Jbeta primers. Repertoires were generated with immunoSEQ multiplex PCR, while TCRdb's copy carries only in-frame clones and drops some. The sample includes roughly 77,000 clones. The CDR3 totals 16 residues. V dropped 7 bases and J dropped 5 bases, with 23 bases sitting between them. Germline CDR1 reads WNHNN; CDR2 reads SYGVQD (reference sequence). Comment on this clone: Its cognate antigen is unknown.

Study-level findings and limits: Sequence variants that were highly shared formed a cluster that was likely a sequencing artifact. For TCR beta chains, V- and J-gene trimming was later linked to a missense DCLRE1C variant.

The clonotype was recovered from a man aged 25-45 years in good health and CMV-seronegative. The sample was PBMCs. This chain links TRBV10-1 with TRBJ2-5; D possibly corresponds to TRBD2 (6 bases). The CDR3 loop is CASIGLRDLGDETQYF. The CDR3 DNA reads TGCGCCAGCATTGGACTCCGGGACTTGGGGGATGAGACCCAGTACTTC.